Listed here are 9 T cell receptor beta chains from one sample, sequenced in a study of blood T cell repertoires in COVID-19. Profiling relied on immunoSEQ multiplex PCR, and the TCRdb table lists in-frame clones only, not all of them. The sample yields some 150,000 clones, about 89% seen once. The sample was peripheral blood. The receptors here all came from a man in his fifties or sixties with active COVID-19.

The chain employs TRBV15 and TRBJ2-1; D is perhaps TRBD2 (6 bases). This CDR3 contains 17 residues. V lost 0 bases to trimming and J lost 0 bases, with 12 bases between them. CDR1 is LNHNV and CDR2 is YYDKDF in the germline V gene (reference sequence). The CDR3 sequence: CATSREFSGYSYNEQFF. As DNA, the CDR3 is TGTGCCACCAGCAGAGAGTTTAGCGGATACTCCTACAATGAGCAGTTCTTC.

This clone was counted only a few times. The rearrangement links TRBV29-1 to TRBJ1-2; 7 bases are a match to TRBD1. CDR1 and CDR2 from the germline V gene are SQVTM and ANQGSEA. The CDR3 runs 13 residues. J lost 3 bases, V lost 7 bases, and 8 bases had no gene match. The CDR3 here is CSAQGGDDYGYTF. CDR3 coding DNA: TGCAGCGCCCAAGGGGGCGATGACTATGGCTACACCTTC. The full variable domain, rest sourced from reference TRBV29-1 and TRBJ1-2, is SAVISQKPSRDICQRGTSLTIQCQVDSQVTMMFWYRQQPGQSLTLIATANQGSEATYESGFVIDKFPISRPNLTFSTLTVSNMSPEDSSIYLCSAQGGDDYGYTFGSGTRLTVV.

This rearrangement joins TRBV4-1 to TRBJ2-3; 9 bases agree with TRBD2. V was pared by 4 bases and J by 3 bases, with 2 bases of the junction left unmatched. The CDR3 is 14 residues long. In germline, CDR1 is MGHRA, CDR2 YSYEKL. The CDR3 DNA reads as TGCGCCAGCAGCCGAGCGGGGGGTACAGATACGCAGTATTTT. It translates to CASSRAGGTDTQYF.

This clone has just one count. J is TRBJ1-3 and V is TRBV15; D is ambiguous. Trimming took 0 bases from V and 1 from J, leaving 7 bases between them. CDR3 length: 15 amino acids. The germline gives CDR1 LNHNV, CDR2 YYDKDF (reference sequence). The CDR3 sequence: CATSRDTGSGNTIYF. In DNA, the CDR3 is TGTGCCACCAGCAGAGACACCGGTTCTGGAAACACCATATATTTT.

The V and J genes are TRBV6-2 or TRBV6-3 and TRBJ1-3, with D maybe TRBD1 (5 bases). The CDR3 runs to 15 residues. V lost 4 bases and J 1 base, leaving 11 bases between the germline ends. The germline V gene encodes CDR1 MNHEY and CDR2 SVGEGT. This CDR3 is CASSWGRRSGNTIYF. The CDR3 DNA sequence: TGTGCCAGCAGTTGGGGCCGGCGGTCTGGAAACACCATATATTTT.

The rearrangement uses TRBV2 and TRBJ2-1; 7 nucleotides agree with TRBD2. The germline CDR1 and CDR2 sequences are SNHLY and FYNNEI. The CDR3 spans 13 residues. The V segment lost 8 bases and the J segment 7 bases; nucleotides outside the gene matches: 8. Here the CDR3 DNA reads TGTGCCAGCGCTAGCGGAAAAGGGAATGAGCAGTTCTTC. It specifies CASASGKGNEQFF.

The rearrangement links TRBV2 to TRBJ2-3; TRBD2 matches 7 bases. Germline V gene data show CDR1 as SNHLY and CDR2 as FYNNEI. V shed 5 bases, J shed 4 bases, and the junction held 9 bases outside the gene matches. The CDR3 is made up of 15 amino acids. The CDR3 protein is CASSIGLVLADTQYF. The CDR3 DNA reads as TGTGCCAGCAGTATCGGACTAGTCCTTGCAGATACGCAGTATTTT.

The rearrangement links TRBV18 to TRBJ2-2; the match to TRBD2 covers 8 bases. This CDR3 is 17 amino acids long. Germline V lookup: CDR1 KGHSH, CDR2 LQKENI. V gave up 2 bases and J gave up 0 bases; unmatched junction bases: 5. CDR3 in amino acids: CASSPVAGHPNTGELFF. CDR3 sequence (DNA): TGTGCCAGCTCACCAGTAGCGGGGCATCCGAACACCGGGGAGCTGTTTTTT.

The gene calls are TRBV30 and TRBJ1-5; tentatively, D is TRBD1 (5 bases). Germline CDR1 GTSNPN, CDR2 SVGIG (reference sequence). Trimming pared 2 bases from V and 2 bases from J, leaving 7 bases between. The CDR3 is 13 residues long. The CDR3, as DNA: TGTGCCTGGAGTCAACAGGGCAATCAGCCCCAGCATTTT. This sequence encodes CAWSQQGNQPQHF.